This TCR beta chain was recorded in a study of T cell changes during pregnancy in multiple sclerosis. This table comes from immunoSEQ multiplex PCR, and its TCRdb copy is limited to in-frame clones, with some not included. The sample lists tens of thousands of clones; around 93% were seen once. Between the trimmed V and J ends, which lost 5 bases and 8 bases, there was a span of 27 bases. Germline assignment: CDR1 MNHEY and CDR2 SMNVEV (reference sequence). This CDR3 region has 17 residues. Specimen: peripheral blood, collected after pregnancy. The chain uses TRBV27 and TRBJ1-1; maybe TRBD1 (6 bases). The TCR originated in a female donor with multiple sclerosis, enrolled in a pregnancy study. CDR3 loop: CASSPRLLQGDGDEAFF. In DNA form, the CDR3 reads TGTGCCAGCAGTCCGAGGCTCTTACAGGGTGACGGCGACGAAGCTTTCTTT.